These T cell receptor beta chains were read from a single sample in a study of CD8+ T cells in alopecia areata. Here immunoSEQ multiplex PCR was the method, and the copy in TCRdb shows in-frame clones only, minus some. The sample shows 150,000 to 200,000 clones, about three fifths of them seen only once. This material consisted of CD4+ T cells sorted from blood, taken around week 50, from a patient treated with tofacitinib. Source of these receptors: a human donor with alopecia areata. Each CDR3 is given with its conserved first and last residue. A D gene is named only where the DNA matches it firmly. Clone sizes are given selectively: once, few, many, or a class where the clone is expanded.

j_call v_call clone_size cdr3_length d_call cdr3_nt cdr3_aa
TRBJ1-5 TRBV30 NA 16 NA TGTGCCTGGAGTGTACGCGGGGGGGAAAGCAATCAGCCCCAGCATTTT CAWSVRGGESNQPQHF
TRBJ1-1 TRBV25-1 NA 14 NA TGTGCCAGCAGTGAAGATGGAGGGTACGCTGAAGCTTTCTTT CASSEDGGYAEAFF
TRBJ1-2 TRBV30 NA 13 TRBD1 TGTGCCTGGAGAGCGGACAGGGGAAATGGCTACACCTTC CAWRADRGNGYTF
TRBJ2-2 TRBV7-2 NA 15 NA TGTGCCAGCAGCTTTTCAGGGGCGCGGACCGGGGAGCTGTTTTTT CASSFSGARTGELFF
TRBJ1-2 TRBV6-5 NA 13 NA TGTGCCAGCAGTCCCACACTTATATATGGCTACACCTTC CASSPTLIYGYTF
TRBJ2-1 TRBV7-2 NA 15 NA TGTGCCAGCAGCGCCGGGGTTCCCTCCTACAATGAGCAGTTCTTC CASSAGVPSYNEQFF
TRBJ2-6 TRBV15 NA 18 NA TGTGCCACCAGCAGAGATATTATCGCGGGATCTGGGGCCAACGTCCTGACTTTC CATSRDIIAGSGANVLTF
TRBJ1-5 TRBV5-6 NA 17 TRBD1 TGTGCCAGCAGCTTGGCTAGGACAGGGGGCTCGGAGCAGCCCCAGCATTTT CASSLARTGGSEQPQHF
TRBJ1-1 TRBV29-1 NA 11 NA TGCAGCGTCCAACAGGGTACTGAAGCTTTCTTT CSVQQGTEAFF
TRBJ1-2 TRBV11-2 NA 14 TRBD1 TGTGCCAGCAGCTCAGACAGGGTGGGCTATGGCTACACCTTC CASSSDRVGYGYTF
TRBJ2-1 TRBV27 NA 15 NA TGTGCCAGCAGTTCGGCCTCGCGGGGCTACAATGAGCAGTTCTTC CASSSASRGYNEQFF
TRBJ2-3 TRBV29-1 NA 13 NA TGCAGCGGTGGGAACAGAAACACAGATACGCAGTATTTT CSGGNRNTDTQYF
TRBJ1-2 TRBV15 NA 14 TRBD1 TGTGCCACCAGCAGAGATCGGGACAGGGATGGCTACACCTTC CATSRDRDRDGYTF
TRBJ2-7 TRBV7-2 NA 14 NA TGTGCCAGCAGCTTAGTTGCCTTAACCCACGAGCAGTACTTC CASSLVALTHEQYF
TRBJ2-3 TRBV29-1 few 13 TRBD1 TGCAGCAAAAGACAGGGGGGTACAGATACGCAGTATTTT CSKRQGGTDTQYF
TRBJ1-2 TRBV29-1 NA 16 NA TGCAGCGGGGCCGTTGGCGGCGGATCCCTTAACTATGGCTACACCTTC CSGAVGGGSLNYGYTF
TRBJ2-7 TRBV29-1 NA 17 TRBD1 TGCAGCGTTGTTACCCCGACGCGGGTGCAGGGGGCCTACGAGCAGTACTTC CSVVTPTRVQGAYEQYF
TRBJ2-7 TRBV25-1 NA 15 NA TGTGCCAGCAGTGCTTCAGGATTTGCCGCCTACGAGCAGTACTTC CASSASGFAAYEQYF
TRBJ2-1 TRBV6-1 few 14 TRBD1 TGTGCCAGCAGTCCTTGGGACAGGGTGGTTGAGCAGTTCTTC CASSPWDRVVEQFF
TRBJ1-1 TRBV30 NA 13 TRBD1 TGTGCCTGGAGTAGACAGGGGAACACTGAAGCTTTCTTT CAWSRQGNTEAFF
TRBJ1-6 TRBV30 NA 14 NA TGTGCCTGGAGCGATACCCGGGCCTTGGCACCCCTCCACTTT CAWSDTRALAPLHF
TRBJ1-1 TRBV29-1 NA 11 NA TGCAGCGTTATAAGGAACACTGAAGCTTTCTTT CSVIRNTEAFF
TRBJ1-2 TRBV7-3 NA 15 NA TGTGCCAGCAGCCCAGGATGGCCGGGACCACATTTGTTCACCTTC CASSPGWPGPHLFTF
TRBJ2-7 TRBV11-2 NA 12 NA TGTGCCAGCAGCGCGAGCTCCTACGAGCAGTACTTC CASSASSYEQYF
TRBJ2-2 TRBV7-9 NA 11 NA TGTGCCAGCAGCTCCTCCGGGGAGCTGTTTTTT CASSSSGELFF
TRBJ2-3 TRBV5-4 NA 13 NA TGTGCCAGCGGGAGCCTAGCGCCAGATACGCAGTATTTT CASGSLAPDTQYF
TRBJ1-1 TRBV7-2 NA 13 TRBD1 TGTGCCAGCAGCTTTGGACAGGACTGGGAAGCTTTCTTT CASSFGQDWEAFF
TRBJ2-5 TRBV16 many 14 NA TGTGCCAGCAGCCAATCGGGGGTCCAAGAGACCCAGTACTTC CASSQSGVQETQYF
TRBJ2-7 TRBV4-3 NA 16 NA TGCGCCAGCAGCCAAGATGGCAGGGACCTTCCCTCCGAGCAGTACTTC CASSQDGRDLPSEQYF
TRBJ1-2 TRBV29-1 NA 16 TRBD1 TGCAGCGTTGAAGATCCGGGACAGGGGGCAATCTATGGCTACACCTTC CSVEDPGQGAIYGYTF
TRBJ2-1 TRBV9 NA 15 TRBD1 TGTGCCAGCAGCTCCGGGACAGGGACCTACAATGAGCAGTTCTTC CASSSGTGTYNEQFF
TRBJ1-1 TRBV29-1 once 14 TRBD1 TGCAGCGTTGGGGTAACAGGGGCGAACACTGAAGCTTTCTTT CSVGVTGANTEAFF
TRBJ1-2 TRBV29-1 few 12 NA TGCAGCGTTGAAACAGGGAATATTGGCTACACCTTC CSVETGNIGYTF
TRBJ1-1 TRBV29-1 NA 11 NA TGCAGCGGCAGGGTAAACACTGAAGCTTTCTTT CSGRVNTEAFF
TRBJ1-5 TRBV11-2 NA 15 TRBD1 TGTGCCAGCAGCTTAGCACAGGGGGACAATCAGCCCCAGCATTTT CASSLAQGDNQPQHF
TRBJ1-6 TRBV7-2 NA 16 TRBD1 TGTGCCAGCAGCCTGATGCAGGGGGCACCAAATTCACCCCTCCACTTT CASSLMQGAPNSPLHF
TRBJ1-1 TRBV5-1 few 11 NA TGCGCCAGCAGCTCGGTTACTGAAGCTTTCTTT CASSSVTEAFF
TRBJ1-2 TRBV4-2 once 12 NA TGTGCCAGCAGCCAGGTTGGGGATGGCTACACCTTC CASSQVGDGYTF
TRBJ1-2 TRBV5-1 NA 15 NA TGCGCCAGCAGCCAGGACGGATTTATACCTGAAGGCTACACCTTC CASSQDGFIPEGYTF
TRBJ1-1 TRBV10-1 few 14 NA TGCGCCAGCAGTGATGGGGCTAGGGGCACTGAAGCTTTCTTT CASSDGARGTEAFF
TRBJ1-2 TRBV29-1 once 11 NA TGCAGCGTTGAAGAATCATATGGCTACACCTTC CSVEESYGYTF
TRBJ1-6 TRBV4-3 few 14 NA TGCGCCAGCAGCCAAGATGAAGGGGCTTCACCCCTCCACTTT CASSQDEGASPLHF
TRBJ1-5 TRBV28 few 13 NA TGTGCCAGCAGTTTTTGGCCAGATCAGCCCCAGCATTTT CASSFWPDQPQHF
TRBJ1-6 TRBV29-1 NA 14 NA TGCAGCGTTGGGGACGGGGCCCCAGGTTCACCCCTCCACTTT CSVGDGAPGSPLHF
TRBJ2-3 TRBV7-9 NA 14 NA TGTGCCAGCAGCTTAGGGGGGAACACAGATACGCAGTATTTT CASSLGGNTDTQYF
TRBJ2-5 TRBV5-1 NA 15 TRBD2 TGCGCCAGCAGTTCCGGACTAGCGGGACAAGAGACCCAGTACTTC CASSSGLAGQETQYF
TRBJ2-7 TRBV11-2 many 16 NA TGTGCCAGCAGCTTAAGGGGCAGAGACCCTATCTACGAGCAGTACTTC CASSLRGRDPIYEQYF
TRBJ2-5 TRBV5-4 NA 16 TRBD1 TGCGCCAGCAGCCCAGTAAGGGGGACAGTACAAGAGACCCAGTACTTC CASSPVRGTVQETQYF
TRBJ2-6 TRBV30 NA 10 NA TGTGCCTCCGGGGCCAACGTCCTGACTTTC CASGANVLTF